This TCR beta chain stems from a study of a mutant IDH1 vaccine in newly diagnosed glioma. Overall study context: Patients were given eight vaccinations, scheduled in weeks 1, 3, 5, 7, 11, 15, 19 and 23. Sex among treated patients split 62.5% male, around 38% female; mean age was roughly 42 years. Regarding the study as a whole: Pseudoprogression apparently tracked independently of changes in top peripheral T cell clonotypes.

The data were produced by immunoSEQ multiplex PCR, yet TCRdb's version contains in-frame clones alone and is incomplete. The sample gives around 41,000 clones, roughly 84% of which show up once; around 2.2% is in the top ten. CDR3 length: 18 residues. V lost 2 bases and J lost 2; bases outside the gene matches: 10. The V gene's germline CDR1 is SGHVS and CDR2 FQNEAQ. A remark on this clone: Its antigen is as yet unknown.

As for time point: week 11, during vaccination. What each vaccine dose contained was 300 ug of mutant IDH1 20-mer peptide, accompanied by topical imiquimod. This clonotype was sampled from a man aged 40-49 years with glioma. This chain links TRBV7-8 with TRBJ1-5; 9 nucleotides align to TRBD1. This specimen was PBMCs, taken from a glioma patient whose treatment included an IDH1 peptide vaccine. This CDR3 is CASSLRMTGGNGNQPQHF. CDR3 sequence (DNA): TGTGCCAGCAGCTTAAGAATGACAGGGGGAAACGGCAATCAGCCCCAGCATTTT.